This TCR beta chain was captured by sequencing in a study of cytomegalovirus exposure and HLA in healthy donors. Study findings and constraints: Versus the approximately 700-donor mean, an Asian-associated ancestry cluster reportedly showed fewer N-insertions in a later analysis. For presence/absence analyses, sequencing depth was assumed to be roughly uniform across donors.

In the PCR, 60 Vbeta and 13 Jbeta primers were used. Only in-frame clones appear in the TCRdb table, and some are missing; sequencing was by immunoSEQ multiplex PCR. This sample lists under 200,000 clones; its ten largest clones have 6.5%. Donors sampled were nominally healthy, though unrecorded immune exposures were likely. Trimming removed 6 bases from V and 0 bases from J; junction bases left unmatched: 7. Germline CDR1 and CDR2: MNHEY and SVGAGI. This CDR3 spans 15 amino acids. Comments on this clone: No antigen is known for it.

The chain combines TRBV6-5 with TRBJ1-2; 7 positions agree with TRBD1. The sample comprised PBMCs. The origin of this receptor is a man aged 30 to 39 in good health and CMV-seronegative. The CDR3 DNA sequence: TGTGCCAGCAGCGGAAGGGACAGATCTAACTATGGCTACACCTTC. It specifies CASSGRDRSNYGYTF.